This T cell receptor beta chain came from a study of cytomegalovirus exposure and HLA in healthy donors. Study-level information: Out of about 190 million T cells, an earlier analysis found around 120 million unique TCR beta sequences in total. Whole-study findings and limits: The number of N-insertions in an Asian-associated ancestry cluster was reportedly below the approximately 700-donor mean in a later analysis. Apparent HLA restriction characterized most CMV-associated TCR beta chains in a later analysis. A prior analysis recorded that most TCR beta V segments were productive about 87% or about 30% of the time.

As to this clone: Its antigen is currently unknown.

Trimming removed 2 bases from V and 7 bases from J, with 8 bases in between. From germline, CDR1 is SGHDN and CDR2 FVKESK. CDR3 length equals 12 residues. The PCR contained 60 Vbeta and 13 Jbeta primers. Profiling relied on immunoSEQ multiplex PCR, and the TCRdb table lists in-frame clones only, not all of them. The top ten hold around 7.7% of the sample, which has over 100,000 clones, approximately 71% seen once. The sequence was obtained from a man aged 35-49 years in good health and CMV-seronegative. The sample consisted of PBMCs. This chain connects TRBV14 to TRBJ2-5, with D unclear. CDR3 sequence reads: CASSQSDGTQYF. The CDR3 DNA sequence: TGTGCCAGCAGCCAAAGCGACGGGACCCAGTACTTC.